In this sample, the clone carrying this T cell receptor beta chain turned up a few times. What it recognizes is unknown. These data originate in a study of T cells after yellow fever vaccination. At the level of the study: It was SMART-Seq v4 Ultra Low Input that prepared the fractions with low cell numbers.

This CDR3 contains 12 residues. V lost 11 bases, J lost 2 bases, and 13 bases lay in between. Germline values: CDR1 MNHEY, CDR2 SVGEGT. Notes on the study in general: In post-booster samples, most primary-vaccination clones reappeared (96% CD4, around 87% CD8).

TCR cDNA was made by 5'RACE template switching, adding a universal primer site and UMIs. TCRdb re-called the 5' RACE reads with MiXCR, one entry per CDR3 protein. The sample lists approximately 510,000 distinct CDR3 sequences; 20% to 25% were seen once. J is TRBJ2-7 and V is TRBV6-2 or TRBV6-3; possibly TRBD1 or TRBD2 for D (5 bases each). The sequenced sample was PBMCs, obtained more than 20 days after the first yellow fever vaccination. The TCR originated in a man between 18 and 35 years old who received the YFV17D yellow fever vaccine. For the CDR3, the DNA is TGTGCCGGGGGAAGGACCACCTACGAGCAGTACTTC. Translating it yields CAGGRTTYEQYF.